This TCR beta chain was sequenced during a study of T cell responses to AZD1222 COVID-19 vaccine. Study-level results: Repertoire collection took place solely once the T cell response had peaked. Donors, mostly white British, included more females; clonal diversity was possibly underestimated.

Here immunoSEQ multiplex PCR was the method, and the copy in TCRdb shows in-frame clones only, minus some. The profile shows 150,000 or so clones, approximately 90% of them singletons. V was trimmed by 0 bases and J by 5 bases, leaving 5 bases between them. Looked up from germline, CDR1 is MGHRA and CDR2 is YSYEKL. CDR3 length: 13 amino acids. With regard to this clone: Its antigen is undetermined.

The J gene is TRBJ2-1, the V gene TRBV4-1; D unclear. The TCR was taken from an adult in good health. Sequences were derived from peripheral blood, sampled on day 0 of AZD1222 vaccination. The CDR3 DNA reads as TGCGCCAGCAGCCAAGATCGAAACAATGAGCAGTTCTTC. This gives the protein CASSQDRNNEQFF.